The 9 T cell receptor beta chains presented below share a single source sample, sequenced in a study of cytomegalovirus exposure and HLA in healthy donors. PCR primers comprised 60 Vbeta and 13 Jbeta primers. Measured with immunoSEQ multiplex PCR; TCRdb has only the in-frame clones, and not every one. The sample carries 100,000 to 150,000 clones, about 80% recorded once. Sequencing used PBMCs. These receptors all come from a man younger than 40 in good health and CMV-seronegative.

The J gene is TRBJ1-3, the V gene TRBV29-1, with D unclear. This CDR3 has 13 residues. Deletions cut 4 bases from V and 0 bases from J, with 7 bases between. Germline assignment: CDR1 SQVTM and CDR2 ANQGSEA. CDR3 nucleotide sequence: TGCAGCGTTGTGGGCAGCTCTGGAAACACCATATATTTT. Translating it yields CSVVGSSGNTIYF. The full variable domain, its missing parts supplied by reference TRBV29-1 and TRBJ1-3, is SAVISQKPSRDICQRGTSLTIQCQVDSQVTMMFWYRQQPGQSLTLIATANQGSEATYESGFVIDKFPISRPNLTFSTLTVSNMSPEDSSIYLCSVVGSSGNTIYFGEGSWLTVV.

CDR3 DNA sequence: TGTGCCAGCAGCTACCTAGACGGCACCGGGGAGCTGTTTTTT. It yields the protein CASSYLDGTGELFF. The chain recombines TRBV7-9 with TRBJ2-2, with D unresolved. This CDR3 region has 14 residues. CDR1 and CDR2 (germline): SEHNR, FQNEAQ (reference sequence). Trimming left V 4 bases short and J 4 bases short, with 10 bases between.

J is TRBJ2-6 and V is TRBV15, with a tentative D call TRBD1 (6 bases). V lost 5 bases and J 6 bases, leaving 17 bases between the germline ends. Germline V lookup: CDR1 LNHNV, CDR2 YYDKDF (reference sequence). The CDR3 extends over 16 amino acids. In nucleotides, the CDR3 is TGTGCCACCAGCCCTACAGGGAGTTGGGAGGCCAACGTCCTGACTTTC. Translated: CATSPTGSWEANVLTF.

This chain links TRBV5-4 with TRBJ1-2; 9 nucleotides match TRBD1. Germline V lookup: CDR1 SGHNT, CDR2 YYREEE (reference sequence). The length of the CDR3 is 13 residues. The ends lost 2 bases at V and 6 bases at J; junction bases unmatched: 2. CDR3 loop: CASSLGTGHGYTF. The CDR3 DNA follows: TGTGCCAGCAGCTTAGGGACAGGGCATGGCTACACCTTC. Variable domain in full (rest from reference TRBV5-4 and TRBJ1-2): ETGVTQSPTHLIKTRGQQVTLRCSSQSGHNTVSWYQQALGQGPQFIFQYYREEENGRGNFPPRFSGLQFPNYSSELNVNALELDDSALYLCASSLGTGHGYTFGSGTRLTVV.

CDR3 protein: CASSLMPAARQYF. CDR3 bases: TGTGCCAGCAGCCTCATGCCAGCGGCGCGACAGTACTTC. The rearrangement joins TRBV14 to TRBJ2-7, with a tentative D call TRBD2 (5 bases). This CDR3 region has 13 residues. Germline-derived CDR1 and CDR2 are SGHDN and FVKESK. Between the trimmed V and J ends, which lost 4 bases and 10 bases, there was a span of 17 bases.

This clone occurred a few times. This chain connects TRBV5-1 to TRBJ2-7, with 8 bases fitting TRBD2. The CDR3 loop spans 13 amino acids. Germline CDR1 and CDR2: SGHRS and YFSETQ. V shed 2 bases and J 7 bases; nucleotides not matched to a gene: 5. CDR3 sequence: CASSFAGGTEQYF. In DNA form, the CDR3 reads TGCGCCAGCAGCTTTGCGGGAGGAACGGAGCAGTACTTC. Full variable domain (rest looked up from reference TRBV5-1 and TRBJ2-7): KAGVTQTPRYLIKTRGQQVTLSCSPISGHRSVSWYQQTPGQGLQFLFEYFSETQRNKGNFPGRFSGRQFSNSRSEMNVSTLELGDSALYLCASSFAGGTEQYFGPGTRLTVT.

This chain links TRBV15 with TRBJ2-4; 10 bases align to TRBD2. The junction had 8 bases not matched to a gene; V was cut back by 5 bases and J by 4 bases. CDR1 and CDR2 from the germline V gene are LNHNV and YYDKDF (reference sequence). The CDR3 has 16 amino acids. CDR3 loop: CATSFSTSGRKNIQYF. Written as DNA, the CDR3 is TGTGCCACCAGCTTCTCGACTAGCGGGCGAAAAAACATTCAGTACTTC.

This chain links TRBV7-6 with TRBJ1-2; 7 bases match TRBD1. The CDR3 extends over 13 amino acids. CDR1 is SGHVS and CDR2 is FNYEAQ in the germline V gene. Losses at the gene ends were 6 bases for V and 6 bases for J; bases not matched to a gene: 7. CDR3 in amino acids: CASSPGTENGYTF. The CDR3 coding sequence is TGTGCCAGCAGTCCCGGGACAGAGAATGGCTACACCTTC.

The table lists this clone with a count of one. The rearrangement uses TRBV7-2 and TRBJ2-5; TRBD1 is a possible D gene (6 bases). This CDR3 is 14 amino acids long. Deletions cut 3 bases from V and 2 bases from J, with 10 bases between. Germline lookup yields CDR1 SGHTA and CDR2 FQGNSA. For the CDR3, the DNA is TGTGCCAGCAGCTTGTCGGACAGTCAAGAGACCCAGTACTTC. It translates to CASSLSDSQETQYF.